The sequence of this T cell receptor beta chain was determined in a study of T-cell reconstitution after alpha-beta-depleted transplantation in children. Unique molecular identifiers were built into the TCRbeta library. Via MiXCR, TCRdb re-called the PCR reads, giving one row per CDR3 protein. The table lists hundreds of thousands of distinct CDR3 sequences, about an eighth of them singletons, with about 0.77% in the top ten. Notes on the study in general: T-cell numbers and diversity one year post-transplant derived largely from freshly generated T cells. Some patients showed high day-60 TCRbeta diversity, which derived from surviving recipient T cells and thymic progenitors. The origin of alpha-beta T cells about two months after transplant was reportedly several hundred expanded graft clones.

About this clonotype: What it recognizes is unknown.

The length of the CDR3 is 12 residues. Germline V gives CDR1 DFQATT, CDR2 SNEGSKA (reference sequence). V was shortened by 0 bases and J by 6 bases, with 9 bases between the two germline ends. The rearrangement links TRBV20-1 to TRBJ2-7, with D uncertain. This material consisted of PBMCs, taken before TCRalphabeta/CD19-depleted stem cell transplant. The TCR sequence derives from a girl aged 2 to 9 with congenital amegakaryocytic thrombocytopenia, due to receive a stem cell transplant. This chain's CDR3 is CSARETVSEQYF. CDR3 DNA: TGCAGTGCTAGAGAGACTGTATCCGAGCAGTACTTC.